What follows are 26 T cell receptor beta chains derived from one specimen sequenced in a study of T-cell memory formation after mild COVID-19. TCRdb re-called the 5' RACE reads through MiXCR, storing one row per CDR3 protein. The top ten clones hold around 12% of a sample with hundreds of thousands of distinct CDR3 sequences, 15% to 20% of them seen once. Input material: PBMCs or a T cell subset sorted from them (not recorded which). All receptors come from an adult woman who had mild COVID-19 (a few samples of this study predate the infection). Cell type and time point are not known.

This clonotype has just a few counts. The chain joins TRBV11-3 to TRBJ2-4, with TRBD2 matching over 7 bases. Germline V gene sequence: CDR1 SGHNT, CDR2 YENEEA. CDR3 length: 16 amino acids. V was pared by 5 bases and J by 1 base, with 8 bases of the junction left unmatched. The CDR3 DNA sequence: TGTGCCAGCAGCCCCCCGGGAGGAGGTGCCAAAAACATTCAGTACTTC. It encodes CASSPPGGGAKNIQYF.

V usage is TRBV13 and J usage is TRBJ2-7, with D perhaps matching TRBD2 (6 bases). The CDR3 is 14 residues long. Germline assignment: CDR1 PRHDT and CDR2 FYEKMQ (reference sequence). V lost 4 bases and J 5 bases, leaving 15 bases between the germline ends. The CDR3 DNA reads TGTGCCAGCAGCTGGAGGGGAGCTCTGAACGAGCAGTACTTC. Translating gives CASSWRGALNEQYF. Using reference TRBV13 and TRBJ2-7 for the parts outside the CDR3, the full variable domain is AAGVIQSPRHLIKEKRETATLKCYPIPRHDTVYWYQQGPGQDPQFLISFYEKMQSDKGSIPDRFSAQQFSDYHSELNMSSLELGDSALYFCASSWRGALNEQYFGPGTRLTVT.

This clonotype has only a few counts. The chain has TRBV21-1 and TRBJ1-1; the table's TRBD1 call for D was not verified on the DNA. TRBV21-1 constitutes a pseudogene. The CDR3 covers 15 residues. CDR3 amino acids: CASSKITGWGPHAFF. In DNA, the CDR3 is TGTGCCAGCAGCAAAATAACAGGGTGGGGGCCGCACGCTTTCTTT.

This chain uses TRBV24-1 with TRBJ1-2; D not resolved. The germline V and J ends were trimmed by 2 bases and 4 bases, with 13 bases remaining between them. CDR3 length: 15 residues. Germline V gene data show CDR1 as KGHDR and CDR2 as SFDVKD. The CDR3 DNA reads TGTGCCACCAGTGATTCGTCGCCAGGCCCCTATGGCTACACCTTC. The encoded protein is CATSDSSPGPYGYTF.

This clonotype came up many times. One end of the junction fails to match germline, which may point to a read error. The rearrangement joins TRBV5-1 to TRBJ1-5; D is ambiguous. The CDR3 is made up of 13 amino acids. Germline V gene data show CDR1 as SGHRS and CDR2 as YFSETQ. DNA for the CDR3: TGTGCCAGCAGTGAAGGCGGCAATCAGCCCCAGCATTTT. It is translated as CASSEGGNQPQHF.

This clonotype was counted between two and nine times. CDR3 nucleotides: TGCGCCAGCAGCTTGGCCCGTGGACTATCCATTAAATCCTACGAGCAGTACTTC. It specifies CASSLARGLSIKSYEQYF. V gene TRBV5-1 combines with J gene TRBJ2-7, with a weak D call TRBD2 (6 bases). Trimming removed 0 bases at V and 1 base at J, with 20 bases between. CDR3 size: 18 residues. Germline CDR1 SGHRS, CDR2 YFSETQ.

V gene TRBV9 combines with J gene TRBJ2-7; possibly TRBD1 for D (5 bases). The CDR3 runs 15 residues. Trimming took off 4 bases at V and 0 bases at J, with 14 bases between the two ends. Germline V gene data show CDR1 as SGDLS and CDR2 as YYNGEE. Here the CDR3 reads CASSPGDRGSYEQYF. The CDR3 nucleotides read TGTGCCAGCAGCCCGGGTGATAGGGGCTCCTACGAGCAGTACTTC.

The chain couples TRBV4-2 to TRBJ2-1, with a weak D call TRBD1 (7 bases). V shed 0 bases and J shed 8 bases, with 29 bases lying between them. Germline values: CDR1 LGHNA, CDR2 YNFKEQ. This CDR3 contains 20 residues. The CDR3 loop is CASSQDPPTSSGGPMDEQFF. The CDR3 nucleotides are TGTGCCAGCAGCCAAGATCCCCCGACTAGTTCAGGGGGACCTATGGATGAGCAGTTCTTC.

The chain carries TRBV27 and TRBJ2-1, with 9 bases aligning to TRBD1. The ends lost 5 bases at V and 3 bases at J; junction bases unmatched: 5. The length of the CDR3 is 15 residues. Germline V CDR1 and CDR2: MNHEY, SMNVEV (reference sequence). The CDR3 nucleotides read TGTGCCAGCAGTACGCCGGGACAGGGCTACAATGAGCAGTTCTTC. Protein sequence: CASSTPGQGYNEQFF.

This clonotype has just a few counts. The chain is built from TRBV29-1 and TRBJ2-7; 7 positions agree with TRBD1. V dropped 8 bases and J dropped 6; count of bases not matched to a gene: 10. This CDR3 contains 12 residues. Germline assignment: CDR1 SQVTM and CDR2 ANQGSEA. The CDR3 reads CSTRQGLGEQYF. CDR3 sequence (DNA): TGCAGCACTCGACAGGGCTTGGGCGAGCAGTACTTC.

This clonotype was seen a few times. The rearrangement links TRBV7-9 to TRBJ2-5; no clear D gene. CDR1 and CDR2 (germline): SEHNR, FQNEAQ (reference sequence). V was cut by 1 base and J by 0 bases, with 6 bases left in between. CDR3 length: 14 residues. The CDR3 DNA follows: TGTGCCAGCAGCTTAGGGGCGTACCAAGAGACCCAGTACTTC. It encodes CASSLGAYQETQYF.

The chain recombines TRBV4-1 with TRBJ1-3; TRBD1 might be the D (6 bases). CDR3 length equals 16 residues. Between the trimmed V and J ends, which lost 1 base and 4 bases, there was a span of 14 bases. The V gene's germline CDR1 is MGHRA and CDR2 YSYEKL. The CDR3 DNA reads TGCGCCAGCAGCCAAGGGTGGGGGGCCCCCGGAAACACCATATATTTT. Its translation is CASSQGWGAPGNTIYF.

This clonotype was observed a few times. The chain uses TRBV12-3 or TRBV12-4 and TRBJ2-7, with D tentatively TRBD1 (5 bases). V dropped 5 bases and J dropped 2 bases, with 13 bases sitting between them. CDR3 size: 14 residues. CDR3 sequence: CASSPRVGPYEQYF. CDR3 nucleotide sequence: TGTGCCAGCAGTCCGCGTGTGGGGCCCTACGAGCAGTACTTC.

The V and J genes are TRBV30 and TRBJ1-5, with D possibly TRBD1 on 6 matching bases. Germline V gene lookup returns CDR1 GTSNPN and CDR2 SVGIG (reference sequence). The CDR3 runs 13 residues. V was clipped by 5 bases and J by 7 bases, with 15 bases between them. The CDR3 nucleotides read TGTGCCTGGGACGGGGGCCCGGGGCAGCCCCAGCATTTT. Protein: CAWDGGPGQPQHF.

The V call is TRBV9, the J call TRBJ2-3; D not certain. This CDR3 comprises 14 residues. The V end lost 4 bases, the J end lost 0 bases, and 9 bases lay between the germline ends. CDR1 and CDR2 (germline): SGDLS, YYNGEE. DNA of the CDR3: TGTGCCAGCAGCCCCTGGCGAAGCACAGATACGCAGTATTTT. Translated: CASSPWRSTDTQYF.

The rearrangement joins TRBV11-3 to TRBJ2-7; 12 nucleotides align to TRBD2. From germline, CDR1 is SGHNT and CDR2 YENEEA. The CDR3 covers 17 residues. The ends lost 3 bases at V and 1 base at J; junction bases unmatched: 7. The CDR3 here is CASSFRTSGEMSYEQYF. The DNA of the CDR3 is TGTGCCAGCAGCTTTCGGACTAGCGGGGAAATGTCCTACGAGCAGTACTTC.

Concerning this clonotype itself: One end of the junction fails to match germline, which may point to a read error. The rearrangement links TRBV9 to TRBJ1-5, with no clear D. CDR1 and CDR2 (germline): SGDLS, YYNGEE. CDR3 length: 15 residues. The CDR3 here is CARSVTDGADQPQHF. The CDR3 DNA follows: TGTGCCAGAAGCGTAACCGATGGAGCGGATCAGCCCCAGCATTTT.

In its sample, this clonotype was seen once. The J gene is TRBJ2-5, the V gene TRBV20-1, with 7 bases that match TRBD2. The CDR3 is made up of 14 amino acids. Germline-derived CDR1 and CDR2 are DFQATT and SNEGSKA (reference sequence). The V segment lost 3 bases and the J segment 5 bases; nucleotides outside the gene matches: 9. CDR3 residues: CSASWSGASETQYF. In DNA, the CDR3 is TGCAGTGCTAGTTGGAGCGGGGCTTCTGAGACCCAGTACTTC.

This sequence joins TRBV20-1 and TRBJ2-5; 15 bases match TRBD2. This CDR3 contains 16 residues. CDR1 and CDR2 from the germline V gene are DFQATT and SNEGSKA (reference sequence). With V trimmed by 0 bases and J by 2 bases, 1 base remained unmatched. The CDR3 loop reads CSAREGLAGGQETQYF. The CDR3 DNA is TGCAGTGCTAGAGAGGGACTAGCGGGAGGACAAGAGACCCAGTACTTC.

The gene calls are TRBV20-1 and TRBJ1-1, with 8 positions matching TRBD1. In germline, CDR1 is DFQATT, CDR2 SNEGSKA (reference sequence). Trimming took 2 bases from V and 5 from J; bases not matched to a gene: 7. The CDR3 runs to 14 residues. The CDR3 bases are TGCAGTGCTAGATCGGACAGGGCCTCTACTGAAGCTTTCTTT. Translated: CSARSDRASTEAFF.

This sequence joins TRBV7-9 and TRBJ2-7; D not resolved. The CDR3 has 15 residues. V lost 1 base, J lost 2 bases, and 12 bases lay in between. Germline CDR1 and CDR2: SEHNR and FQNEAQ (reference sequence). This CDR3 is CASSLGTSGPYEQYF. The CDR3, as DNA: TGTGCCAGCAGCTTAGGGACCTCCGGCCCCTACGAGCAGTACTTC.

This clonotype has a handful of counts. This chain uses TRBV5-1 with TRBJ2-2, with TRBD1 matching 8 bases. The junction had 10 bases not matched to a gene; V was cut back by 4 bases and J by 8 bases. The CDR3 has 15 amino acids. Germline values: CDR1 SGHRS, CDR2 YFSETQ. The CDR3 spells CASSLLTGDLGELFF. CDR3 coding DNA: TGCGCCAGCAGCCTGTTGACAGGGGACTTAGGGGAGCTGTTTTTT.

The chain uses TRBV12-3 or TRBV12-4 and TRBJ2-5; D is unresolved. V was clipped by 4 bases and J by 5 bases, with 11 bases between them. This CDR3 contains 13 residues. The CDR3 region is CASSSRTQETQYF. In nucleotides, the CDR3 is TGTGCCAGCAGTTCGCGAACGCAGGAGACCCAGTACTTC.

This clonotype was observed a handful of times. The CDR3 protein is CASSQVVTAQYF. The CDR3 DNA sequence: TGTGCCAGCAGCCAAGTAGTCACCGCCCAGTACTTC. The V call is TRBV3-1, the J call TRBJ2-5; D is unclear. This CDR3 has 12 residues. Germline assignment: CDR1 LGHDT and CDR2 YNNKEL (reference sequence). Trimming removed 1 base at V and 9 bases at J, with 9 bases between.

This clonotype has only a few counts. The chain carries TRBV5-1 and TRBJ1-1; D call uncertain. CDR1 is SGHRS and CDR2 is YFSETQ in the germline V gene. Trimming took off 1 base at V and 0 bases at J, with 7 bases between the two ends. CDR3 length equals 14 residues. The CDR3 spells CASSLTDMNTEAFF. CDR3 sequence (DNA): TGCGCCAGCAGCTTGACTGATATGAACACTGAAGCTTTCTTT.

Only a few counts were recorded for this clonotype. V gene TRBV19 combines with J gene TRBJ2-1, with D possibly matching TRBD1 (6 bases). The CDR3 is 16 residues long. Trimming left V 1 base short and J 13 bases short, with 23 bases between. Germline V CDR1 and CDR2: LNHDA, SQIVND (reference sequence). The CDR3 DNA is TGTGCCAGTAGTATAGCCCAGGGGTTAGGGCCAGAGAGACAGTTCTTC. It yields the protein CASSIAQGLGPERQFF.